The rows below give T cell receptor beta chains drawn from one sample of a study of shared clonotypes between healthy human individuals. Some clones are missing from TCRdb's copy, which holds only in-frame ones; the method was immunoSEQ multiplex PCR. In the table there are about 2.2 million clones, 93% of which are singletons. The sequenced sample consisted of naive CD8+ T cells from PBMCs. Receptor source: a man aged 18-30 years in good health. Some clones in this sample may be carry-over from other donors' samples. CDR3s include the opening cysteine and the closing phenylalanine or tryptophan. Each record gives: CDR3 length, J gene, clone size, V gene, D gene, CDR3 DNA, CDR3 protein. D genes are given only for firm matches. Where a row states a size, it is once, few, many or the class of an expanded clone; other rows omit it.

CDR3 length: 14
J gene: TRBJ2-1
clone size: NA
V gene: TRBV9
D gene: TRBD1
CDR3 DNA: TGTGCCAGCAGCGCCAGGACAGGGACCAATGAGCAGTTCTTC
CDR3 protein: CASSARTGTNEQFF

CDR3 length: 16
J gene: TRBJ1-4
clone size: NA
V gene: TRBV28
D gene: TRBD1
CDR3 DNA: TGTGCCAGCAGTTCTCCCAGGGGACAGGGACATGAAAAACTGTTTTTT
CDR3 protein: CASSSPRGQGHEKLFF

CDR3 length: 14
J gene: TRBJ2-7
clone size: NA
V gene: TRBV19
D gene: TRBD1
CDR3 DNA: TGTGCCAGTAGTATCGGGACAGCGTCCTACGAGCAGTACTTC
CDR3 protein: CASSIGTASYEQYF

CDR3 length: 13
J gene: TRBJ1-2
clone size: NA
V gene: TRBV7-8
D gene: TRBD1
CDR3 DNA: TGTGCCAGCAGCCGGGGACAGAACTATGGCTACACCTTC
CDR3 protein: CASSRGQNYGYTF

CDR3 length: 13
J gene: TRBJ1-2
clone size: NA
V gene: TRBV10-3
D gene: NA
CDR3 DNA: TGTGCCACCCTCCTTACGGAGGACTATGGCTACACCTTT
CDR3 protein: CATLLTEDYGYTF

CDR3 length: 16
J gene: TRBJ2-5
clone size: NA
V gene: TRBV27
D gene: TRBD2
CDR3 DNA: TGTGCCACGAGGACTAGCGGGAGGCTGGGCCAAGAGACCCAGTACTTC
CDR3 protein: CATRTSGRLGQETQYF

CDR3 length: 12
J gene: TRBJ2-5
clone size: NA
V gene: TRBV29-1
D gene: NA
CDR3 DNA: TGCAGCGTTACAGGGATGAAAGAGACCCAGTACTTC
CDR3 protein: CSVTGMKETQYF

CDR3 length: 14
J gene: TRBJ2-5
clone size: NA
V gene: TRBV6-6
D gene: TRBD1
CDR3 DNA: TGTGCCAGCAGTTATCTGACAGGGCGGGAGACCCAGTACTTC
CDR3 protein: CASSYLTGRETQYF

CDR3 length: 17
J gene: TRBJ1-5
clone size: NA
V gene: TRBV19
D gene: TRBD1
CDR3 DNA: TGTGCCAGTAGTATGAAGAAGGGGGCTATCAGCAATCAGCCCCAGCATTTT
CDR3 protein: CASSMKKGAISNQPQHF

CDR3 length: 13
J gene: TRBJ2-7
clone size: once
V gene: TRBV25-1
D gene: NA
CDR3 DNA: TGTGCCAGCAGTCGGGCTACAGGTAACGAGCAGTACTTC
CDR3 protein: CASSRATGNEQYF

CDR3 length: 12
J gene: TRBJ2-5
clone size: NA
V gene: TRBV29-1
D gene: NA
CDR3 DNA: TGCAGCGTTGAAGCTGGGGGCCGGACCCAGTACTTC
CDR3 protein: CSVEAGGRTQYF

CDR3 length: 15
J gene: TRBJ2-5
clone size: NA
V gene: TRBV29-1
D gene: TRBD2
CDR3 DNA: TGCAGCGCCGAAGGTCTAGCGGGAGGACGGGAGACCCAGTACTTC
CDR3 protein: CSAEGLAGGRETQYF

CDR3 length: 15
J gene: TRBJ2-1
clone size: NA
V gene: TRBV27
D gene: NA
CDR3 DNA: TGTGCCAGCAGTCCCTACTCTAGCTACCACAATGAGCAGTTCTTC
CDR3 protein: CASSPYSSYHNEQFF

CDR3 length: 15
J gene: TRBJ2-1
clone size: NA
V gene: TRBV2
D gene: NA
CDR3 DNA: TGTGCCAGCAGTGAGCGCGGTCCCTCCTACAATGAGCAGTTCTTC
CDR3 protein: CASSERGPSYNEQFF

CDR3 length: 12
J gene: TRBJ1-2
clone size: NA
V gene: TRBV7-9
D gene: NA
CDR3 DNA: TGTGCCAGCAGCCTAGGTCGTGGTGGCTACACCTTC
CDR3 protein: CASSLGRGGYTF

CDR3 length: 16
J gene: TRBJ2-5
clone size: NA
V gene: TRBV27
D gene: NA
CDR3 DNA: TGTGCCAGCAGTTCGACAGGAAACGAGGGAGATGAGACCCAGTACTTC
CDR3 protein: CASSSTGNEGDETQYF

CDR3 length: 13
J gene: TRBJ2-7
clone size: NA
V gene: TRBV9
D gene: NA
CDR3 DNA: TGTGCCAGCAGCGTGACTTCCGGGTCGGAGGGGTACTTC
CDR3 protein: CASSVTSGSEGYF

CDR3 length: 13
J gene: TRBJ2-7
clone size: NA
V gene: TRBV19
D gene: NA
CDR3 DNA: TGTGCCAGTAGTATAACAGGGAGTAGCGAGCAGTACTTC
CDR3 protein: CASSITGSSEQYF

CDR3 length: 15
J gene: TRBJ1-5
clone size: NA
V gene: TRBV27
D gene: NA
CDR3 DNA: TGTGCCAGCAGTTTATTGGCTAGGGATAATCAGCCCCAGCATTTT
CDR3 protein: CASSLLARDNQPQHF

CDR3 length: 14
J gene: TRBJ2-7
clone size: NA
V gene: TRBV5-4
D gene: TRBD2
CDR3 DNA: TGTGCCAGCAGCTTGGCCGGGGGGGCCTACGAGCAGTACTTC
CDR3 protein: CASSLAGGAYEQYF

CDR3 length: 13
J gene: TRBJ2-1
clone size: NA
V gene: TRBV28
D gene: NA
CDR3 DNA: TGTGCCAGCAGTTTGCTTCCCAGGGATGAGCAGTTCTTC
CDR3 protein: CASSLLPRDEQFF

CDR3 length: 19
J gene: TRBJ2-4
clone size: NA
V gene: TRBV2
D gene: NA
CDR3 DNA: TGTGCCAGCAGTGAATCGGCTTGGGGGCCAGCAGCCGGGGAAAACATTCAGTACTTC
CDR3 protein: CASSESAWGPAAGENIQYF

CDR3 length: 15
J gene: TRBJ1-1
clone size: NA
V gene: TRBV4-1
D gene: TRBD1
CDR3 DNA: TGCGCCAGCAGCCAGGGAGACAGGGCGATATCTGAAGCTTTCTTT
CDR3 protein: CASSQGDRAISEAFF

CDR3 length: 15
J gene: TRBJ1-4
clone size: NA
V gene: TRBV15
D gene: TRBD1
CDR3 DNA: TGTGCCACCAGCACCAACAGGGGAGCTAATGAAAAACTGTTTTTT
CDR3 protein: CATSTNRGANEKLFF

CDR3 length: 17
J gene: TRBJ2-7
clone size: once
V gene: TRBV27
D gene: NA
CDR3 DNA: TGTGCCAGCAGTTTATTACCCCTGGCGGGGCAACCCTACGAGCAGTACTTC
CDR3 protein: CASSLLPLAGQPYEQYF

CDR3 length: 17
J gene: TRBJ1-2
clone size: NA
V gene: TRBV5-1
D gene: TRBD1
CDR3 DNA: TGCGCCAGCAGCTTAGAGTCCGGGACAGGGGTTTGGTATGGCTACACCTTC
CDR3 protein: CASSLESGTGVWYGYTF

CDR3 length: 13
J gene: TRBJ2-3
clone size: NA
V gene: TRBV13
D gene: NA
CDR3 DNA: TGTGCCAGCAGCCCACGGGGGACAGATACGCAGTATTTT
CDR3 protein: CASSPRGTDTQYF

CDR3 length: 15
J gene: TRBJ2-5
clone size: NA
V gene: TRBV6-5
D gene: TRBD1
CDR3 DNA: TGTGCCAGCAGTTACCCGGACAGGGGAGGAGAGACCCAGTACTTC
CDR3 protein: CASSYPDRGGETQYF